This entry features one T cell receptor beta chain sequence. CDR1 is SGHRS, CDR2 YFSETQ, per germline. This CDR3 comprises 14 residues. The V and J ends lost 4 bases and 6 bases, in that order; junction bases with no gene match: 4. Data came from immunoSEQ multiplex PCR; TCRdb stores just in-frame clones and leaves some out. The sample includes about 180,000 clones, approximately 89% of them seen just once. The data derive from a study of blood T cell repertoires in COVID-19. The sequence came from a man aged 35-49 years with active or convalescent COVID-19. The chain is built from TRBV5-1 and TRBJ1-4; 9 nucleotides line up with TRBD1. Sequencing was carried out using peripheral blood. The chain's CDR3 is CASSMDRGDEKLFF. As DNA, the CDR3 is TGCGCCAGCAGCATGGACAGGGGAGATGAAAAACTGTTTTTT.